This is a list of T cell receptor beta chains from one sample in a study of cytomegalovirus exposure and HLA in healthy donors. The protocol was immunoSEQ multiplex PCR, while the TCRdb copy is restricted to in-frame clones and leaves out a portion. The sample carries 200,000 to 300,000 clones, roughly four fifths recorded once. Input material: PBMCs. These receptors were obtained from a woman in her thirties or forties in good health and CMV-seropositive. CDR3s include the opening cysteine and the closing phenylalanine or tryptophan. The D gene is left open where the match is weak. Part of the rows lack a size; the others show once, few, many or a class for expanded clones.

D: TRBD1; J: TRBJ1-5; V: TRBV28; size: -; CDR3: CASSFPRTGVQPQHF; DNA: TGTGCCAGCAGTTTCCCTCGGACAGGGGTTCAGCCCCAGCATTTT
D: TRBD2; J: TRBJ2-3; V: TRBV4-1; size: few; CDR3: CASSQSGTSGSDTQYF; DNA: TGCGCCAGCAGCCAGTCCGGGACTAGCGGATCAGATACGCAGTATTTT
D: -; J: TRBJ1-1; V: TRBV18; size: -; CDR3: CASSRGFLTEAFF; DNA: TGTGCCAGCTCAAGGGGGTTCCTCACTGAAGCTTTCTTT
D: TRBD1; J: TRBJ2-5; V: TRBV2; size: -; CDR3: CASSETGVSQETQYF; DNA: TGTGCCAGCAGTGAAACAGGGGTGTCCCAAGAGACCCAGTACTTC
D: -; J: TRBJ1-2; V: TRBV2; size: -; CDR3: CASSERGPGGYTF; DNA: TGTGCCAGCAGTGAAAGAGGGCCGGGAGGGTACACCTTC
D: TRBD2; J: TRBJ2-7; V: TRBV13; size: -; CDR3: CASSFGGRAISYEQYF; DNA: TGTGCCAGCAGCTTCGGCGGGAGGGCCATCTCCTACGAGCAGTACTTC
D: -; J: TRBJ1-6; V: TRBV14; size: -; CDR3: CASSQVGGSYNSPLHF; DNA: TGTGCCAGCAGCCAAGTAGGGGGATCCTATAATTCACCCCTCCACTTT
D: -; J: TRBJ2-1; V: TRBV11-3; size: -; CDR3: CASSLEGGSNEQFF; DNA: TGTGCCAGCAGCTTAGAGGGAGGAAGCAATGAGCAGTTCTTC
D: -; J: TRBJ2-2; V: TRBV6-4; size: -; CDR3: CASSTGTGELFF; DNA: TGTGCCAGCAGTACAGGGACCGGGGAGCTGTTTTTT
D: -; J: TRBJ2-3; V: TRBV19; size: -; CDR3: CASSPWTGTDTQYF; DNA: TGTGCCAGTAGTCCCTGGACAGGCACAGATACGCAGTATTTT
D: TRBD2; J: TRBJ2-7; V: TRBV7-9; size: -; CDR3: CASSLSGGTYEQYF; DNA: TGTGCCAGCAGCTTATCCGGGGGGACCTACGAGCAGTACTTC
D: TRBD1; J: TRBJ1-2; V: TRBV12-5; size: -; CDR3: CASGSTGVYGYTF; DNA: TGTGCTAGTGGTTCGACAGGGGTCTATGGCTACACCTTC
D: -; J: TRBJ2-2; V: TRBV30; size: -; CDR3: CAWSVARTGELFF; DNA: TGTGCCTGGAGTGTTGCCCGGACCGGGGAGCTGTTTTTT
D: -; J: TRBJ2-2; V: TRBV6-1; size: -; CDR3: CSSGEVGGELFF; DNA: TGTTCTTCGGGGGAGGTTGGCGGGGAGCTGTTTTTT
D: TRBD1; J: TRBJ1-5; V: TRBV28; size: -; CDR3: CASSNTGGNQPQHF; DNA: TGTGCCAGCAGCAATACAGGGGGCAATCAGCCCCAGCATTTT
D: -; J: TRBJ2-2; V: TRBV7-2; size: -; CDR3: CASSFEGTNTGELFF; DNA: TGTGCCAGCAGCTTTGAGGGAACGAACACCGGGGAGCTGTTTTTT
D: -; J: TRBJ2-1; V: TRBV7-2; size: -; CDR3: CASSLSLGTRVNEQFF; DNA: TGTGCCAGCAGCTTATCTTTGGGTACTAGGGTCAATGAGCAGTTCTTC
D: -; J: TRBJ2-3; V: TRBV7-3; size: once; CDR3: CASSLTGTTSTDTQYF; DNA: TGTGCCAGCAGCTTAACCGGGACAACCTCCACAGATACGCAGTATTTT
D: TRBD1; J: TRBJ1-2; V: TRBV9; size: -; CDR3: CASSVVDDRGYGYTF; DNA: TGTGCCAGCAGCGTAGTGGATGACAGGGGCTATGGCTACACCTTC
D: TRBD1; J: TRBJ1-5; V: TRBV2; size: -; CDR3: CASSPTGGNQPQHF; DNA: TGTGCCAGCAGTCCGACAGGGGGCAATCAGCCCCAGCATTTT
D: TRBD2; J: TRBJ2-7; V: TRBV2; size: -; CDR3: CASSRLAGEYEQYF; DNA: TGTGCCAGCAGCCGACTAGCGGGAGAATACGAGCAGTACTTC
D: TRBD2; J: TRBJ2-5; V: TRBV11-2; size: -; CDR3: CASSLDLAGVVETQYF; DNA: TGTGCCAGCAGCTTAGATCTAGCGGGAGTGGTAGAGACCCAGTACTTC
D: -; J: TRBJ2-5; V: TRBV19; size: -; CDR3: CASSIEPGRETQYF; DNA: TGTGCCAGTAGTATAGAGCCAGGTCGGGAGACCCAGTACTTC
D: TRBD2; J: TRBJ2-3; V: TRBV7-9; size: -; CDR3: CASSLGIAGGPFTDTQYF; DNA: TGTGCCAGCAGCTTGGGTATAGCGGGAGGGCCCTTCACAGATACGCAGTATTTT
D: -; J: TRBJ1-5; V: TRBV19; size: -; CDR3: CASSMGQGAESNQPQHF; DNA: TGTGCCAGTAGTATGGGTCAAGGGGCCGAAAGCAATCAGCCCCAGCATTTT
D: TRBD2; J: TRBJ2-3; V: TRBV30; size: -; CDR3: CAWPGPGLQAWFDTQYF; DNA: TGTGCCTGGCCGGGCCCGGGACTACAAGCGTGGTTCGATACGCAGTATTTT
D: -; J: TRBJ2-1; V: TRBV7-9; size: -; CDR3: CASSLGSSYNEQFF; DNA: TGTGCCAGCAGCTTAGGATCCAGTTACAATGAGCAGTTCTTC
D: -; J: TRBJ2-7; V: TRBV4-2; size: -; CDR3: CASSQELDTTYEQYF; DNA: TGTGCCAGCAGCCAAGAGCTTGATACAACCTACGAGCAGTACTTC
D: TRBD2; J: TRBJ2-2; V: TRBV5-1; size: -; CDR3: CASSLGLAVNTGELFF; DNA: TGCGCCAGCAGCCTAGGACTAGCGGTGAACACCGGGGAGCTGTTTTTT
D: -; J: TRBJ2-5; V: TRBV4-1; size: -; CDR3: CASSQERSAGAKGETQYF; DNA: TGCGCCAGCAGCCAAGAAAGATCGGCAGGGGCGAAAGGAGAGACCCAGTACTTC
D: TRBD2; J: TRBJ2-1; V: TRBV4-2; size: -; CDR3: CASSPLAGVHNEQFF; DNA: TGTGCCAGCAGCCCTCTAGCGGGAGTCCACAATGAGCAGTTCTTC
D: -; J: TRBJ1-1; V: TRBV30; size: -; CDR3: CAGFRVYTEAFF; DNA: TGTGCCGGATTCAGGGTATACACTGAAGCTTTCTTT
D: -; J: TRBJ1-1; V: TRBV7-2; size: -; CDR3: CASGSRQGTEAFF; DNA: TGTGCCAGCGGTTCAAGGCAGGGCACGGAAGCTTTCTTT
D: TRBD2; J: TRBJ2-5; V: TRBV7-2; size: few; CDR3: CASSLGGGLAGETQYF; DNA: TGTGCCAGCAGCTTAGGAGGCGGTCTAGCGGGAGAGACCCAGTACTTC
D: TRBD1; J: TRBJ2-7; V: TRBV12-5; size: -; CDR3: CASGLSTGGSEQYF; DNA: TGTGCTAGTGGTTTGTCGACAGGGGGCAGCGAGCAGTACTTC